This T cell receptor (beta chain) was recorded in a study of Tregs in tolerant kidney transplant recipients (dated by TCRdb to about 2019). General notes on the study: TCRbeta sequencing was used in the study to identify donor-specific regulatory T cells before combined kidney and bone marrow transplantation, and the identified cells were then tracked after transplant. In a few healthy controls, several methods of expanding Tregs specific for an allogeneic donor were compared by TCRbeta repertoire sequencing. Broad study findings and their caveats: Biological reproducibility was not examined directly, but technical replication error appeared to be minimal. Because the study included only a small number of patients, the results must be confirmed in larger populations and under other immunosuppression protocols. Expanding Tregs with activated donor B cells appeared to identify the most biologically relevant and donor-specific TCRbeta repertoire.

Thawed PBMCs were FACS-sorted into unstimulated Tregs (CD4+CD25+CD127-), CD4+ non-Tregs (CD4+CD25-), CD4 cells and CD8 cells. Blood from healthy controls was obtained either as purchased buffy coats or from healthy volunteers. Healthy control blood was processed by Ficoll density gradient to PBMCs and cryopreserved; patient PBMCs were collected before and after transplant. Concerning this clone: It lacks a known antigen. Qualities for individual bases were not recorded, and no much larger clone is one base off.

For TCRbeta CDR3 sequencing, genomic DNA was extracted from sorted cells using the QIAGEN DNeasy Blood and Tissue Kit. Through immunoSEQ, high-throughput TCRbeta CDR3 sequencing was done commercially, including PCR amplification with internal controls and bias correction. As for the original processing: Unique productive TCRbeta sequences were defined by CDR3 nucleotide sequence when primers matched and otherwise by CDR3 amino acid sequence together with Vbeta and Jbeta genes. As a correction for sorting error, sequences shared between sorted populations at a frequency ratio of 2:1 or less were discarded, and the remaining shared sequences were assigned to the higher population. A sequence counted as donor-reactive if, in CFSE-low cells, the sequence had a frequency of at least 0.01% and was expanded at least 5-fold compared with unstimulated cells. Repertoire divergence was quantified by Jensen-Shannon divergence using the top 100 TCRbeta sequences ranked by frequency. For any sample with multiple sequencing runs, sorting error was corrected in each run separately before the runs were pooled. As stored in TCRdb, this immuneACCESS dataset retains in-frame rearrangements with V and J assigned. A fraction of the clones does not appear; measured against another copy, unresolved V genes explain less than half of the discrepancy, and the remainder lacks a known reason. D and trimming were read from the DNA, whereas the V and J calls and clone size are those reported in that table. For this sample there are about 240,000 clones; around 81% appear just once. The ten biggest clones cover around 0.6% of the sample.

Trimming at the junction amounts to 0 bases on V and 2 bases on J, and the germline ends lie 13 bases apart. CDR1 SGHTA and CDR2 FQGNSA are derived from the germline V gene. The CDR3, cysteine through phenylalanine, is 16 amino acids long. The kept DNA is CDR3 alone, 48 bases in frame from the first base. Input material: CD4+ T cells from blood. The rearrangement combines TRBV7-2 with TRBJ2-5, and possibly TRBD1, on 5 matching bases. The TCR sequence derives from a human donor in good health. This receptor carries the CDR3 CASSLAPSAGQETQYF. The sequence in DNA is TGTGCCAGCAGCTTAGCGCCGTCGGCAGGGCAAGAGACCCAGTACTTC.